One sample yielded the 17 T cell receptor beta chains listed below, sequenced in a study of radiation and T cells in renal cell carcinoma. TCRdb's copy holds only in-frame clones and misses some; the assay was immunoSEQ multiplex PCR. The sample records almost 9,500 clones, around 63% being singletons. This sample's treatment: 15 Gy SBRT to primary tumor, nephrectomy 4 weeks later. Sequencing was performed on tumor tissue, taken from a patient whose treatment included radiotherapy and nephrectomy. Source of these receptors: a woman between 45 and 60 years old with renal cell carcinoma.

This chain joins TRBV28 and TRBJ1-4, with D possibly being TRBD1 (6 bases). V gave up 5 bases and J gave up 3 bases, with 16 bases separating them. CDR3 length equals 16 residues. The germline V gene encodes CDR1 MDHEN and CDR2 SYDVKM. As DNA, the CDR3 is TGTGCCAGCAGTCCCCGTACAGGGAGACCTAATGAAAAACTGTTTTTT. This gives the protein CASSPRTGRPNEKLFF.

Notes on this clone: At one end the junction does not follow the germline gene, possibly because of a read error. Other DNA sequences in this specimen translate into the identical CDR3. V gene TRBV7-2 combines with J gene TRBJ2-4; the D is unclear. The CDR3 totals 17 residues. Germline loops: CDR1 SGHTA, CDR2 FQGNSA. The CDR3 is CASSQEDGALAKNIQYF. Written as DNA, the CDR3 is TGCGCCAGCAGCCAAGAGGATGGAGCGTTAGCCAAAAACATTCAGTACTTC.

The chain recombines TRBV25-1 with TRBJ1-2, with no clear D. Trimming removed 3 bases at V and 1 base at J, with 12 bases between. This CDR3 comprises 15 residues. The germline V gene encodes CDR1 MGHDK and CDR2 SYGVNS. The CDR3 DNA reads TGTGCCAGCAGTGATCCGGGATCCTTTAACTATGGCTACACCTTC. This encodes CASSDPGSFNYGYTF.

This clone is judged medium-sized. This sequence joins TRBV6-6 and TRBJ2-7; D is undetermined. The CDR3 runs to 15 residues. Germline CDR1 and CDR2: MNHNY and SVGAGI (reference sequence). V was shortened by 5 bases and J by 0 bases, with 14 bases between the two germline ends. The CDR3 here is CASSLLGWSSYEQYF. The CDR3 DNA reads TGTGCCAGCAGTCTATTAGGCTGGAGCTCCTACGAGCAGTACTTC.

This chain's CDR3 is CATSRARQGWGTEAFF. CDR3 in DNA: TGTGCCACCAGCAGAGCGAGGCAGGGATGGGGCACTGAAGCTTTCTTT. The chain carries TRBV15 and TRBJ1-1; TRBD1 might be the D (5 bases). This CDR3 is built from 16 residues. The germline V and J ends were trimmed by 1 base and 4 bases, with 16 bases remaining between them. Per germline, CDR1 LNHNV and CDR2 YYDKDF (reference sequence).

V usage is TRBV6-5 and J usage is TRBJ1-2; 8 bases map to TRBD1. In germline, CDR1 is MNHEY, CDR2 SVGAGI. Trimming cost V 6 bases and J 7 bases; bases outside gene matches: 10. The CDR3 covers 14 residues. CDR3 in DNA: TGTGCCAGCAGCACTCCAGGGGGCGCAGGTGGCTACACCTTC. It yields the protein CASSTPGGAGGYTF.

The CDR3: CASSLKGQDEKLFF. Written as DNA, the CDR3 is TGCGCCAGCAGCTTGAAGGGACAGGATGAAAAACTGTTTTTT. The chain carries TRBV5-1 and TRBJ1-4; 8 bases are shared with TRBD1. The germline V gene encodes CDR1 SGHRS and CDR2 YFSETQ. J gave up 6 bases and V 1 base, and 2 bases lay outside the gene matches. The CDR3 contains 14 residues.

The V and J genes are TRBV27 and TRBJ2-7, with D uncertain. This CDR3 is 14 amino acids long. V was clipped by 0 bases and J by 6 bases, with 12 bases between them. CDR1 and CDR2 (germline): MNHEY, SMNVEV (reference sequence). The CDR3 bases are TGTGCCAGCAGTTTATCTACGAATAACCGCGAGCAGTACTTC. This gives the protein CASSLSTNNREQYF.

The genes are TRBV2 and TRBJ1-5; D gene ambiguous. V was cut by 3 bases and J by 0 bases, with 12 bases left in between. This CDR3 comprises 16 residues. Looked up from germline, CDR1 is SNHLY and CDR2 is FYNNEI. In DNA form, the CDR3 reads TGTGCCAGCAGTGACGGACGGACTACTAGCAATCAGCCCCAGCATTTT. Residues: CASSDGRTTSNQPQHF.

Only a few counts were recorded for this clone. The genes are TRBV2 and TRBJ1-6, with 7 nucleotides matching TRBD1. The V and J ends lost 4 bases and 0 bases, in that order; junction bases with no gene match: 3. Per the germline V gene, CDR1 is SNHLY and CDR2 is FYNNEI. This CDR3 is built from 16 residues. The CDR3 sequence is CASSVQGGSYNSPLHF. The CDR3 DNA follows: TGTGCCAGCAGTGTGCAGGGGGGCTCCTATAATTCACCCCTCCACTTT.

The chain uses TRBV19 and TRBJ1-4; D might be TRBD1 (5 bases). Germline CDR1 is LNHDA and CDR2 is SQIVND (reference sequence). Trimming stripped 4 bases from V and 4 bases from J, with 10 bases between. The CDR3 consists of 14 residues. CDR3 region: CASSKGRINEKLFF. The CDR3 DNA reads TGTGCCAGTAGTAAGGGACGGATTAATGAAAAACTGTTTTTT. Based on the CDR3 plus reference TRBV19 and TRBJ1-4, the full variable domain is DGGITQSPKYLFRKEGQNVTLSCEQNLNHDAMYWYRQDPGQGLRLIYYSQIVNDFQKGDIAEGYSVSREKKESFPLTVTSAQKNPTAFYLCASSKGRINEKLFFGSGTQLSVL.

This sequence joins TRBV28 and TRBJ2-2; a weak D match, TRBD1 (5 bases). The CDR3 sequence is 15 residues long. V shed 3 bases and J shed 1 base, with 9 bases lying between them. Germline V gene sequence: CDR1 MDHEN, CDR2 SYDVKM. CDR3 sequence (DNA): TGTGCCAGCAGTTTGGCAGGGATGAACACCGGGGAGCTGTTTTTT. Translated, it gives CASSLAGMNTGELFF.

V is TRBV7-9 and J is TRBJ1-3, with D uncertain. This CDR3 comprises 17 residues. Trimming removed 3 bases at V and 0 bases at J, with 15 bases between. Per germline, CDR1 SEHNR and CDR2 FQNEAQ (reference sequence). The DNA of the CDR3 is TGTGCCAGCAGCTTGGGTCTGGGAATCCACTCTGGAAACACCATATATTTT. Protein product: CASSLGLGIHSGNTIYF.

This clone has a handful of counts. The J gene is TRBJ1-4, the V gene TRBV29-1, with TRBD1 identical over 7 bases. The ends lost 7 bases at V and 4 bases at J; junction bases unmatched: 12. This CDR3 comprises 15 residues. From germline, CDR1 is SQVTM and CDR2 ANQGSEA. CDR3 nucleotide sequence: TGCAGCGGGAAACACGGACAGGCTCGTAATGAAAAACTGTTTTTT. This sequence encodes CSGKHGQARNEKLFF.

The chain recombines TRBV5-5 with TRBJ1-1; D might be TRBD1 (5 bases). Germline V lookup: CDR1 SGHKS, CDR2 YYEKEE (reference sequence). The length of the CDR3 is 18 residues. V gave up 3 bases and J gave up 0 bases, with 21 bases separating them. For the CDR3, the DNA is TGTGCCAGCAGCTCACGGGTTCGCGGGGACGGCGTGAACACTGAAGCTTTCTTT. It is translated as CASSSRVRGDGVNTEAFF.

The V and J genes are TRBV7-2 and TRBJ1-1; TRBD1 is a possible D gene (5 bases). The CDR3 has 13 amino acids. The V end lost 2 bases, the J end lost 8 bases, and 12 bases lay between the germline ends. Germline assignment: CDR1 SGHTA and CDR2 FQGNSA. CDR3 DNA sequence: TGTGCCAGCAGCTTATCCAGACAGCTAGAAGCTTTCTTT. Its translation is CASSLSRQLEAFF. The full variable domain, completed using reference TRBV7-2 and TRBJ1-1, is GAGVSQSPSNKVTEKGKDVELRCDPISGHTALYWYRQSLGQGLEFLIYFQGNSAPDKSGLPSDRFSAERTGGSVSTLTIQRTQQEDSAVYLCASSLSRQLEAFFGQGTRLTVV.

V is TRBV5-1 and J is TRBJ2-1; 7 bases align to TRBD2. This CDR3 contains 16 residues. The ends lost 0 bases at V and 0 bases at J; junction bases unmatched: 3. Germline V gene lookup returns CDR1 SGHRS and CDR2 YFSETQ. The CDR3 nucleotides are TGCGCCAGCAGCTTGGGTTCGGGAGGCTCCTACAATGAGCAGTTCTTC. It is translated as CASSLGSGGSYNEQFF. Variable domain in full (rest from reference TRBV5-1 and TRBJ2-1): KAGVTQTPRYLIKTRGQQVTLSCSPISGHRSVSWYQQTPGQGLQFLFEYFSETQRNKGNFPGRFSGRQFSNSRSEMNVSTLELGDSALYLCASSLGSGGSYNEQFFGPGTRLTVL.